A selection of T cell receptor beta chains follows, all from one sample in a study of blood T cell repertoires in COVID-19. Sequencing used immunoSEQ multiplex PCR; TCRdb keeps in-frame clones, though not all of them. The table records under 85,000 clones, more than 70% of them present only once. Sequenced material: peripheral blood. These receptors were obtained from a man aged 50-60 years with active COVID-19. The CDR3 runs from the conserved cysteine through the conserved F or W. A D gene is named only where the DNA matches it firmly. Clone size is not always given. Where it is, it says once, few, many or a class for expanded clones.

D,V,J,size,CDR3,DNA
TRBD2,TRBV30,TRBJ2-1,once,CAWSGYTGGGRRPDEQFF,TGTGCCTGGAGTGGTTACACGGGAGGGGGTCGGAGACCGGATGAGCAGTTCTTC
TRBD2,TRBV7-3,TRBJ2-1,few,CASSLASGSAYNEQFF,TGTGCCAGCAGCTTAGCTAGCGGGAGCGCCTACAATGAGCAGTTCTTC
TRBD2,TRBV3-1/TRBV3-2,TRBJ2-3,.,CASSPSLATDTQYF,TGTGCCAGCAGCCCCTCACTAGCGACAGATACGCAGTATTTT
TRBD1,TRBV5-1,TRBJ2-2,.,CASSSGQPTGELFF,TGCGCCAGCAGCTCGGGACAGCCCACCGGGGAGCTGTTTTTT
.,TRBV6-4,TRBJ2-1,.,CASSDSNSNEQFF,TGTGCCAGCAGTGACTCGAACTCTAATGAGCAGTTCTTC
.,TRBV10-3,TRBJ2-2,.,CAIAPSAGELFF,TGTGCCATCGCACCATCGGCCGGGGAGCTGTTTTTT
TRBD2,TRBV7-8,TRBJ2-5,few,CASSLGRGLAGTRTQYF,TGTGCCAGCAGCTTAGGCCGAGGACTAGCGGGGACTAGGACCCAGTACTTC
TRBD2,TRBV19,TRBJ2-7,.,CASSIRAGGPYEQYF,TGTGCCAGTAGTATTCGGGCGGGAGGGCCCTACGAGCAGTACTTC
.,TRBV27,TRBJ1-6,.,CASRGRRNSPLHF,TGTGCCAGTCGAGGGAGACGGAATTCACCCCTCCACTTT
TRBD2,TRBV11-2,TRBJ2-3,.,CASSSGRSTDTQYF,TGTGCCAGCAGCTCCGGGAGGTCCACAGATACGCAGTATTTT
.,TRBV19,TRBJ1-3,.,CASSRRAGGNTIYF,TGTGCCAGTAGTCGGAGGGCAGGTGGAAACACCATATATTTT
.,TRBV19,TRBJ1-1,.,CASSMGRHMNTEAFF,TGTGCCAGTAGTATGGGGCGACATATGAACACTGAAGCTTTCTTT